A single sample is the source of the 24 T cell receptor beta chains below, sequenced in a study of shared clonotypes between healthy human individuals (dated by TCRdb to the early 2020s). The library was built by means of the immunoSEQ multiplex PCR assay. TCRdb's version of the immuneACCESS table is confined to in-frame rearrangements and falls short of the full clone set. An unresolved V gene accounts for under half of the shortfall where checked; the remainder is of unknown origin. In all, the sample holds 2 million to 2.5 million clones, and 80% to 95% of those were seen once. 0.36% of the sample is in the top ten clones. Specimen: naive CD4+ T cells from PBMCs. Reading the label with the study, this specimen's cell subset or site is: CD45RA+ positively selected. These receptors were taken from a man in his late teens or twenties in good health. Some clones in this sample may be carry-over from other donors' samples.

V gene TRBV5-4 combines with J gene TRBJ2-1; perhaps TRBD2 as D (6 bases). Germline-derived CDR1 and CDR2 are SGHNT and YYREEE (reference sequence). There are 15 residues in the CDR3. Trimming removed 0 bases at V and 6 bases at J, with 13 bases between. This CDR3 reads CASSLAFGTGNEQFF. CDR3 coding DNA: TGTGCCAGCAGCTTGGCGTTTGGGACTGGCAATGAGCAGTTCTTC.

The CDR3 is CASSVAPPGRALDTQYF. DNA for the CDR3: TGTGCCAGCAGCGTAGCCCCCCCCGGGAGGGCCTTAGATACGCAGTATTTT. V gene TRBV9 combines with J gene TRBJ2-3; 8 bases line up with TRBD2. There are 17 residues in the CDR3. V was pared by 0 bases and J by 5 bases, with 11 bases of the junction left unmatched. Germline CDR1 and CDR2: SGDLS and YYNGEE.

V and J are TRBV19 and TRBJ2-3, with TRBD1 matching over 8 bases. Trimming took 7 bases from V and 5 from J; bases not matched to a gene: 11. CDR1 and CDR2 from the germline V gene are LNHDA and SQIVND (reference sequence). This CDR3 comprises 15 residues. DNA for the CDR3: TGTGCCAGTAAAGACAGGGGAGAAAGTGGAGATACGCAGTATTTT. Protein product: CASKDRGESGDTQYF. The entire variable domain, with the rest obtained from reference TRBV19 and TRBJ2-3, is as follows: DGGITQSPKYLFRKEGQNVTLSCEQNLNHDAMYWYRQDPGQGLRLIYYSQIVNDFQKGDIAEGYSVSREKKESFPLTVTSAQKNPTAFYLCASKDRGESGDTQYFGPGTRLTVL.

The rearrangement joins TRBV27 to TRBJ2-7; D is uncertain. V lost 8 bases to trimming and J lost 3 bases, with 5 bases between them. Germline lookup yields CDR1 MNHEY and CDR2 SMNVEV (reference sequence). The CDR3 sequence is 10 residues long. Here the CDR3 DNA reads TGTGCCAGCGGAAACTACGAGCAGTACTTC. This translates into CASGNYEQYF.

V gene TRBV2 combines with J gene TRBJ2-5, with 11 positions matching TRBD1. The CDR3 has 14 amino acids. V trimming: 7 bases; J trimming: 5 bases; junction bases outside the gene matches: 6. In germline, CDR1 is SNHLY, CDR2 FYNNEI. The CDR3 protein is CASIRDRGAETQYF. Written as DNA, the CDR3 is TGTGCCAGCATCCGGGACAGGGGGGCCGAGACCCAGTACTTC.

The chain recombines TRBV6-1 with TRBJ1-3; D gene ambiguous. CDR1 is MNHNS, CDR2 SASEGT, per germline. V was clipped by 7 bases and J by 0 bases, with 13 bases between them. The CDR3 totals 15 residues. CDR3 nucleotides: TGTGCCAGCATGGAGAAGGTGCTCTCTGGAAACACCATATATTTT. It specifies CASMEKVLSGNTIYF.

CDR3 sequence reads: CASSLEPASRNYEQYF. The DNA for the CDR3 is TGTGCCAGCAGCTTAGAACCAGCTAGCAGAAACTACGAGCAGTACTTC. The genes are TRBV7-6 and TRBJ2-7; D is possibly TRBD2 (5 bases). The CDR3 covers 16 residues. Germline V gene lookup returns CDR1 SGHVS and CDR2 FNYEAQ. Trimming left V 1 base short and J 3 bases short, with 16 bases between.

J is TRBJ1-1 and V is TRBV27; D unresolved. Between the trimmed V and J ends, which lost 4 bases and 0 bases, there was a span of 12 bases. CDR1 is MNHEY, CDR2 SMNVEV, per germline (reference sequence). This CDR3 has 15 residues. In nucleotides, the CDR3 is TGTGCCAGCAGTTCTTACAGCCGGATGAACACTGAAGCTTTCTTT. This codes for CASSSYSRMNTEAFF.

The CDR3 nucleotides read TGCGCCAGCACTCGGACACGGACGGGAGATACGCAGTATTTT. Translating it yields CASTRTRTGDTQYF. The chain has TRBV5-1 and TRBJ2-3, with D perhaps matching TRBD1 (5 bases). Trimming took 6 bases from V and 5 from J, leaving 16 bases between them. The CDR3 covers 14 residues. Germline CDR1 and CDR2: SGHRS and YFSETQ.

V is TRBV28 and J is TRBJ2-1; the D gene is possibly TRBD2 (6 bases). This CDR3 spans 19 amino acids. Trimming cost V 4 bases and J 3 bases, with 25 bases left between them. Germline values: CDR1 MDHEN, CDR2 SYDVKM. The chain's CDR3 is CASSSRRGGTADHYNEQFF. The CDR3 DNA follows: TGTGCCAGCAGTTCGCGCCGGGGAGGTACAGCCGACCACTACAATGAGCAGTTCTTC. The whole variable domain, remainder taken from reference TRBV28 and TRBJ2-1, is DVKVTQSSRYLVKRTGEKVFLECVQDMDHENMFWYRQDPGLGLRLIYFSYDVKMKEKGDIPEGYSVSREKKERFSLILESASTNQTSMYLCASSSRRGGTADHYNEQFFGPGTRLTVL.

The V and J genes are TRBV19 and TRBJ2-3; 8 nucleotides match TRBD2. J gave up 2 bases and V 7 bases, and 5 bases lay outside the gene matches. CDR3 size: 14 residues. Germline CDR1 reads LNHDA; CDR2 reads SQIVND (reference sequence). The CDR3 bases are TGTGCCAGTAACCCAGCGGGAGCCACAGATACGCAGTATTTT. Its protein is CASNPAGATDTQYF.

V gene TRBV28 combines with J gene TRBJ2-3, with TRBD2 matching over 9 bases. The J segment lost 1 base and the V segment lost 6 bases, leaving 8 bases of the junction unmatched. The CDR3 loop spans 16 amino acids. The germline V gene has CDR1 MDHEN and CDR2 SYDVKM. The CDR3 region is CASRTSGHAGTDTQYF. The CDR3 DNA reads as TGTGCCAGCAGGACTAGCGGCCACGCCGGCACAGATACGCAGTATTTT.

This chain connects TRBV25-1 to TRBJ2-7; D is ambiguous. This CDR3 contains 14 residues. Germline-derived CDR1 and CDR2 are MGHDK and SYGVNS. V lost 2 bases and J lost 1, with 9 bases in between. The CDR3 DNA reads as TGTGCCAGCAGTGAAAACACGGTGTCCTACGAGCAGTACTTC. Its protein is CASSENTVSYEQYF.

V is TRBV7-8 and J is TRBJ1-5; D might be TRBD1 (6 bases). CDR1 and CDR2 from the germline V gene are SGHVS and FQNEAQ. V was clipped by 4 bases and J by 5 bases, with 15 bases between them. The CDR3 contains 15 residues. The CDR3 reads CASSSAPQGHQPQHF. The CDR3 DNA follows: TGTGCCAGCAGCTCCGCCCCACAGGGACATCAGCCCCAGCATTTT.

V is TRBV19 and J is TRBJ1-4; D is ambiguous. The CDR3 consists of 16 residues. Looked up from germline, CDR1 is LNHDA and CDR2 is SQIVND (reference sequence). The germline V and J ends were trimmed by 7 bases and 8 bases, with 23 bases remaining between them. The CDR3 sequence is CASIGASSGEREKLFF. The CDR3 DNA sequence: TGTGCCAGTATTGGAGCCTCTAGTGGCGAGAGGGAAAAACTGTTTTTT. Variable domain in full (rest from reference TRBV19 and TRBJ1-4): DGGITQSPKYLFRKEGQNVTLSCEQNLNHDAMYWYRQDPGQGLRLIYYSQIVNDFQKGDIAEGYSVSREKKESFPLTVTSAQKNPTAFYLCASIGASSGEREKLFFGSGTQLSVL.

This chain connects TRBV6-5 to TRBJ2-2; 8 bases align to TRBD2. The CDR3 is made up of 14 amino acids. The germline gives CDR1 MNHEY, CDR2 SVGAGI. After removal of 5 bases from V and 3 bases from J, the junction contained 2 bases not matched to a gene. In nucleotides, the CDR3 is TGTGCCAGCAGTCAAGCGGGAGACACCGGGGAGCTGTTTTTT. Translating gives CASSQAGDTGELFF.

The chain carries TRBV9 and TRBJ2-5; 11 nucleotides line up with TRBD2. V was pared by 0 bases and J by 7 bases, with 14 bases of the junction left unmatched. Germline lookup yields CDR1 SGDLS and CDR2 YYNGEE. CDR3 size: 18 residues. As DNA, the CDR3 is TGTGCCAGCAGCGTAGTGACCAAAACTAGCGGGAGTTTTGTGACCCAGTACTTC. Its protein is CASSVVTKTSGSFVTQYF.

The CDR3 sequence: CASSESTSGRRPDTQYF. Here the CDR3 DNA reads TGTGCCAGCAGTGAAAGTACTAGCGGGAGGAGGCCAGATACGCAGTATTTT. This sequence joins TRBV2 and TRBJ2-3; TRBD2 matches at 12 bases. Looked up from germline, CDR1 is SNHLY and CDR2 is FYNNEI. With V trimmed by 2 bases and J by 4 bases, 7 bases remained unmatched. The length of the CDR3 is 17 residues. The full variable domain, completed using reference TRBV2 and TRBJ2-3, is EPEVTQTPSHQVTQMGQEVILRCVPISNHLYFYWYRQILGQKVEFLVSFYNNEISEKSEIFDDQFSVERPDGSNFTLKIRSTKLEDSAMYFCASSESTSGRRPDTQYFGPGTRLTVL.

V is TRBV6-1 and J is TRBJ1-1, with TRBD1 matching over 7 bases. The CDR3 consists of 14 residues. In germline, CDR1 is MNHNS, CDR2 SASEGT. Losses at the gene ends were 6 bases for V and 1 base for J; bases not matched to a gene: 5. CDR3 region: CASSRGGANTEAFF. The CDR3 DNA follows: TGTGCCAGCAGCCGAGGGGGCGCGAACACTGAAGCTTTCTTT.

CDR3 loop: CASSHSDRGHWNTEAFF. The CDR3 DNA reads TGCGCCAGCAGTCACTCGGACAGGGGGCATTGGAACACTGAAGCTTTCTTT. J is TRBJ1-1 and V is TRBV23-1; TRBD1 matches 11 bases. TRBV23-1 is noted as an ORF with a role that remains uncertain. V gave up 3 bases and J gave up 1 base; unmatched junction bases: 7. The CDR3 spans 17 residues.

The chain links TRBV6-5 to TRBJ2-1; TRBD2 matches at 10 bases. The CDR3 is 15 residues long. V lost 6 bases and J lost 7; bases outside the gene matches: 9. Germline values: CDR1 MNHEY, CDR2 SVGAGI. CDR3 region: CASRPLAGAGNEQFF. DNA for the CDR3: TGTGCCAGCAGACCTCTAGCGGGAGCGGGGAATGAGCAGTTCTTC.

This clone appeared a few times. V usage is TRBV11-2 and J usage is TRBJ1-1, with no clear D. V lost 8 bases, J lost 1 base, and 8 bases lay in between. Germline lookup yields CDR1 SGHAT and CDR2 FQNNGV. CDR3 size: 12 residues. The CDR3 spells CASSVENTEAFF. Written as DNA, the CDR3 is TGTGCCAGCTCGGTGGAGAACACTGAAGCTTTCTTT. The variable domain in full, with the rest retrieved from reference TRBV11-2 and TRBJ1-1, is EAGVAQSPRYKIIEKRQSVAFWCNPISGHATLYWYQQILGQGPKLLIQFQNNGVVDDSQLPKDRFSAERLKGVDSTLKIQPAKLEDSAVYLCASSVENTEAFFGQGTRLTVV.

Notes on this clone: Other DNA sequences within the sample encode an identical CDR3. This chain joins TRBV7-2 and TRBJ2-7; tentative D call: TRBD1 (5 bases). The CDR3 contains 13 residues. CDR1 is SGHTA, CDR2 FQGNSA, per germline. V shed 6 bases and J shed 3 bases, with 12 bases lying between them. The CDR3 loop is CASSLGQVYEQYF. For the CDR3, the DNA is TGTGCCAGCAGTCTCGGACAAGTCTACGAGCAGTACTTC. Full variable domain (remainder filled in from reference TRBV7-2 and TRBJ2-7): GAGVSQSPSNKVTEKGKDVELRCDPISGHTALYWYRQSLGQGLEFLIYFQGNSAPDKSGLPSDRFSAERTGGSVSTLTIQRTQQEDSAVYLCASSLGQVYEQYFGPGTRLTVT.

J is TRBJ1-2 and V is TRBV18; D remains ambiguous. Germline CDR1 reads KGHSH; CDR2 reads LQKENI. There are 14 residues in the CDR3. V was pared by 1 base and J by 6 bases, with 12 bases between. The CDR3 region is CASSPLSEDHGYTF. For the CDR3, the DNA is TGTGCCAGCTCACCACTTTCCGAGGACCATGGCTACACCTTC.